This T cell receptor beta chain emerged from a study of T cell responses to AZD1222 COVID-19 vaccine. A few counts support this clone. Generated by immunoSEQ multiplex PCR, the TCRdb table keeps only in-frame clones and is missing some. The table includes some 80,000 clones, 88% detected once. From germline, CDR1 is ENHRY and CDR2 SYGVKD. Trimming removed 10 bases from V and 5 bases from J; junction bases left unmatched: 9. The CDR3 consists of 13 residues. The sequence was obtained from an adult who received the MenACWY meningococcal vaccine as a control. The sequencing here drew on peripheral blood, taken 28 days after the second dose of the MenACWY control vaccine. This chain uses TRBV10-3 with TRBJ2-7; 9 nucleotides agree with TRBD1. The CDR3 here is CATRGQGMDEQYF. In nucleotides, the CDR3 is TGTGCCACCAGGGGACAGGGTATGGACGAGCAGTACTTC.